This T cell receptor (beta chain) was observed in a study of OX40 agonist ivuxolimab in advanced cancers. Whole-study context: Ivuxolimab, which is an agonistic anti-OX40 (CD134) antibody, was administered to the patients. Those enrolled were 70% to 85% male, with a mean age of approximately 60 years and ages from roughly 23 to 79. Regarding the study as a whole: Clonal expansion in partial responders at 0.1-3.0 mg/kg ranked among the lowest.

Worth noting for this clone: Its target is unknown.

At baseline, cycle 4 day 1, and cycle 7 day 1, blood was sampled. Germline assignment: CDR1 SGHTA and CDR2 FQGNSA. With V trimmed by 5 bases and J by 2 bases, 9 bases remained unmatched. The CDR3 contains 18 residues. Some clones are missing from TCRdb's copy, which holds only in-frame ones; the method was immunoSEQ multiplex PCR. The sample contains more than 75,000 clones, more than 85% of which appear only once. The chain is built from TRBV7-2 and TRBJ2-5, with 15 nucleotides matching TRBD2. The receptor was isolated from an adult with an advanced solid tumor such as melanoma, head and neck, liver or kidney cancer. The source was CD4+ or CD8+ T cells sorted from blood, collected in a trial of the OX40 agonist ivuxolimab. CDR3 DNA: TGTGCCAGCAGCGAGGGACTAGCGGGGGGAATCATACAAGAGACCCAGTACTTC. The encoded protein is CASSEGLAGGIIQETQYF.